A single sample is the source of the 31 T cell receptor beta chains below, sequenced in a study of blood T cells in healthy people across ages. A second PCR, run for about 6 to 11 cycles, used a sample-barcoded 5' primer plus a J-beta primer mix. MiXCR, applied by TCRdb to the 5' RACE reads, yields one record per CDR3 protein. Of around 1.5 million distinct CDR3 sequences detected, roughly 45% appear once; the ten largest clones hold approximately 7.9%. The sequencing sample was made of blood. The source is a woman aged 18 to 35 in good health.

A word on this clonotype: At one boundary the junction diverges from the germline segment, which might be a read error. V usage is TRBV5-1 and J usage is TRBJ2-3; possible D gene TRBD1, 5 bases. This CDR3 contains 14 residues. The germline V gene encodes CDR1 SGHRS and CDR2 YFSETQ. DNA for the CDR3: TGCGCCAGCAGCTTACCCACGGACACAGATGCGCAGTATTTT. Translated, it gives CASSLPTDTDAQYF. Based on the CDR3 plus reference TRBV5-1 and TRBJ2-3, the full variable domain is KAGVTQTPRYLIKTRGQQVTLSCSPISGHRSVSWYQQTPGQGLQFLFEYFSETQRNKGNFPGRFSGRQFSNSRSEMNVSTLELGDSALYLCASSLPTDTDAQYFGPGTRLTVL.

This clonotype was counted between two and nine times. The CDR3 DNA is TGTGCCAGCCAAGATGGGGCGGGAATAGATACGCAGTATTTT. Translation gives CASQDGAGIDTQYF. This chain joins TRBV21-1 and TRBJ2-3; the D call in the table, TRBD1, was not verified against the DNA. TRBV21-1 is a listed pseudogene. This CDR3 is built from 14 residues.

The rearrangement joins TRBV15 to TRBJ1-4; a possible D gene is TRBD1 (5 bases). This CDR3 is 15 amino acids long. V was cut by 1 base and J by 5 bases, with 11 bases left in between. Germline-derived CDR1 and CDR2 are LNHNV and YYDKDF (reference sequence). Here the CDR3 reads CATSRVLGVNEKLFF. In nucleotides, the CDR3 is TGTGCCACCAGCAGAGTGTTAGGGGTAAATGAAAAACTGTTTTTT.

The chain couples TRBV12-3 or TRBV12-4 to TRBJ1-2; D gene ambiguous. The ends were cut back, 5 bases at V and 0 bases at J, with 13 bases in the middle. The CDR3 loop spans 15 amino acids. This CDR3 is CASSPGLVSNYGYTF. The CDR3 nucleotides read TGTGCCAGCAGTCCCGGGTTGGTATCTAACTATGGCTACACCTTC.

This clonotype came up a few times. This clone may be a read error of a much larger clone one base away. This chain connects TRBV5-1 to TRBJ2-1; D gene uncertain. The CDR3 extends over 13 amino acids. Germline CDR1 is SGHRS and CDR2 is YFSETQ. V was cut by 4 bases and J by 4 bases, with 9 bases left in between. The CDR3 protein is CASSVVGYNEQFF. In nucleotides, the CDR3 is TGCGCCAGCAGCGTGGTAGGGTACAATGAGCAGTTCTTC.

The DNA of the CDR3 is TGCGCCAGCAGCCATGCGACAGGGCGTGGAGGTGGCTACACCTTC. This translates into CASSHATGRGGGYTF. The V and J genes are TRBV4-3 and TRBJ1-2; 7 bases fit TRBD1. Germline loops: CDR1 LGHNA, CDR2 YSLEER. The CDR3 sequence is 15 residues long. Trimming removed 3 bases from V and 7 bases from J; junction bases left unmatched: 11.

The chain carries TRBV27 and TRBJ2-2; no firm D call. Per the germline V gene, CDR1 is MNHEY and CDR2 is SMNVEV (reference sequence). The V end lost 0 bases, the J end lost 6 bases, and 5 bases lay between the germline ends. This CDR3 is 13 amino acids long. Written as DNA, the CDR3 is TGTGCCAGCAGTTTATCCCACGCCGGGGAGCTGTTTTTT. Translating it yields CASSLSHAGELFF.

The chain couples TRBV20-1 to TRBJ2-7, with 8 bases identical to TRBD2. Losses at the gene ends were 5 bases for V and 2 bases for J; bases not matched to a gene: 11. In germline, CDR1 is DFQATT, CDR2 SNEGSKA (reference sequence). This CDR3 comprises 15 residues. The DNA for the CDR3 is TGCAGTGCTCCGGGAGGAGCGGGAGCTCCCTACGAGCAGTACTTC. Amino acid sequence: CSAPGGAGAPYEQYF.

There are a few counts of this clonotype. V is TRBV28 and J is TRBJ2-2, with 7 bases fitting TRBD2. CDR3 length: 13 amino acids. Germline loops: CDR1 MDHEN, CDR2 SYDVKM. V trimming: 5 bases; J trimming: 7 bases; junction bases outside the gene matches: 4. The CDR3 sequence: CASSTTSVGELFF. Here the CDR3 DNA reads TGTGCCAGCAGTACTACTAGCGTCGGGGAGCTGTTTTTT.

The genes are TRBV20-1 and TRBJ2-5, with a weak D call TRBD1 (6 bases). Germline V gene sequence: CDR1 DFQATT, CDR2 SNEGSKA (reference sequence). V was cut by 3 bases and J by 3 bases, with 14 bases left in between. The CDR3 is 14 amino acids. The CDR3 is CSARSDRWEETQYF. CDR3 coding DNA: TGCAGTGCTAGGTCCGACAGGTGGGAAGAGACCCAGTACTTC.

The V call is TRBV15, the J call TRBJ2-7; the D gene is possibly TRBD2 (5 bases). Trimming removed 3 bases from V and 3 bases from J, with 15 bases in between. Germline V gene lookup returns CDR1 LNHNV and CDR2 YYDKDF (reference sequence). The length of the CDR3 is 15 residues. CDR3 bases: TGTGCCACCAGCAGCAGCGCCGGGAATTACTACGAGCAGTACTTC. It codes for CATSSSAGNYYEQYF.

This sequence joins TRBV18 and TRBJ2-3; D might be TRBD2 (6 bases). V was trimmed by 1 base and J by 2 bases, leaving 10 bases between them. This CDR3 region has 15 residues. The germline CDR1 and CDR2 sequences are KGHSH and LQKENI. Here the CDR3 reads CASSPQRETTDTQYF. The CDR3 coding sequence is TGTGCCAGCTCACCACAACGGGAGACCACAGATACGCAGTATTTT. The variable domain in full, with the rest retrieved from reference TRBV18 and TRBJ2-3, is NAGVMQNPRHLVRRRGQEARLRCSPMKGHSHVYWYRQLPEEGLKFMVYLQKENIIDESGMPKERFSAEFPKEGPSILRIQQVVRGDSAAYFCASSPQRETTDTQYFGPGTRLTVL.

This clonotype was detected a few times. The chain has TRBV7-2 and TRBJ1-1; 7 bases agree with TRBD1. V lost 3 bases to trimming and J lost 4 bases; unmatched junction nucleotides: 5. The CDR3 consists of 14 residues. The germline CDR1 and CDR2 sequences are SGHTA and FQGNSA. CDR3 coding DNA: TGTGCCAGCAGCTTGAAGGGGGCAGGCACTGAAGCTTTCTTT. Translation gives CASSLKGAGTEAFF.

The V and J genes are TRBV5-1 and TRBJ2-1; tentatively, D is TRBD1 (6 bases). CDR1 is SGHRS and CDR2 is YFSETQ in the germline V gene. Trimming took 4 bases from V and 10 from J, leaving 18 bases between them. CDR3 size: 14 residues. CDR3 in DNA: TGCGCCAGCAGCACCGGACAGTGGCCTTACGAGCAGTTCTTC. Translated: CASSTGQWPYEQFF.

This clonotype was counted only a few times. The chain links TRBV14 to TRBJ2-1, with 7 bases matching TRBD2. The CDR3 has 13 residues. CDR1 SGHDN and CDR2 FVKESK come from the germline V gene. The J segment lost 15 bases and the V segment lost 0 bases, leaving 8 bases of the junction unmatched. The CDR3, as DNA: TGTGCCAGCAGCCAAGATGCCGGGACTAAGACGTTCTTC. Its protein product is CASSQDAGTKTFF. The whole variable domain, remainder taken from reference TRBV14 and TRBJ2-1, is EAGVTQFPSHSVIEKGQTVTLRCDPISGHDNLYWYRRVMGKEIKFLLHFVKESKQDESGMPNNRFLAERTGGTYSTLKVQPAELEDSGVYFCASSQDAGTKTFFGPGTRLTVL.

As concerns this clonotype: At one end, the junction sequence differs from germline, possibly due to a read error. The CDR3, as DNA: TGTGCCAGCAGTTTAGGTTTTGGAAACTATGGCTACAGCTTC. Residues: CASSLGFGNYGYSF. This chain connects TRBV27 to TRBJ1-2; D uncertain. Germline CDR1 and CDR2: MNHEY and SMNVEV (reference sequence). The length of the CDR3 is 14 residues.

This clonotype was counted at least ten times. Mismatch with germline at one junction end may stem from a read error. The rearrangement links TRBV7-2 to TRBJ1-5; D remains unclear. This CDR3 contains 14 residues. Germline V lookup: CDR1 SGHTA, CDR2 FQGNSA. CDR3 in DNA: TGCGCCAGCAGCTTGGAGGGCGGGGATCAGCCCCAGCATTTT. Its protein product is CASSLEGGDQPQHF.

This rearrangement joins TRBV19 to TRBJ2-7; D not certain. Germline values: CDR1 LNHDA, CDR2 SQIVND (reference sequence). CDR3 length: 13 residues. V lost 1 base, J lost 2 bases, and 6 bases lay in between. The CDR3 DNA reads as TGTGCCAGTAGTATAGCCCTTACCTACGAGCAGTACTTC. This sequence encodes CASSIALTYEQYF.

The J gene is TRBJ2-5, the V gene TRBV11-2, with a weak D call TRBD2 (6 bases). V was shortened by 5 bases and J by 0 bases, with 13 bases between the two germline ends. This CDR3 region has 15 residues. CDR1 and CDR2 (germline): SGHAT, FQNNGV. The DNA for the CDR3 is TGTGCCAGCAGCCCCGGGACTGTGTACCAAGAGACCCAGTACTTC. Its translation: CASSPGTVYQETQYF.

This clonotype has just a few counts. V usage is TRBV28 and J usage is TRBJ1-6; D not certain. V lost 8 bases, J lost 10 bases, and 12 bases lay in between. Germline loops: CDR1 MDHEN, CDR2 SYDVKM. The CDR3 is 12 residues long. CDR3 nucleotides: TGTGCCAGCTACTCATCCGACTCACCCCTCCACTTT. Protein sequence: CASYSSDSPLHF.

This clonotype was observed a few times. The chain has TRBV10-3 and TRBJ2-2, with 9 bases that match TRBD1. After removal of 4 bases from V and 0 bases from J, the junction contained 12 bases not matched to a gene. Germline V gene data show CDR1 as ENHRY and CDR2 as SYGVKD. The CDR3 is 19 amino acids. Here the CDR3 DNA reads TGTGCCATCAGTGCGGGGGACCGGGACAGGGCTCCGAACACCGGGGAGCTGTTTTTT. Translated, it gives CAISAGDRDRAPNTGELFF.

The chain links TRBV15 to TRBJ2-5, with 7 bases lining up with TRBD2. This CDR3 is 14 amino acids long. V lost 1 base, J lost 11 bases, and 10 bases stayed unmatched. Per the germline V gene, CDR1 is LNHNV and CDR2 is YYDKDF (reference sequence). The CDR3 loop reads CATSRGAGANEQYF. The DNA for the CDR3 is TGTGCCACCAGCAGAGGCGCGGGAGCAAATGAGCAGTACTTC.

A few counts support this clonotype. V usage is TRBV20-1 and J usage is TRBJ1-2; no firm D call. The germline V gene encodes CDR1 DFQATT and CDR2 SNEGSKA (reference sequence). V was shortened by 0 bases and J by 6 bases, with 8 bases between the two germline ends. The CDR3 is 12 residues long. CDR3 region: CSARDEADGYTF. DNA of the CDR3: TGCAGTGCTAGAGATGAGGCCGATGGCTACACCTTC.

V gene TRBV20-1 combines with J gene TRBJ1-1; perhaps TRBD1 as D (5 bases). The CDR3 length is 11 residues. Trimming shortened V by 3 bases and J by 11 bases, and 13 bases separated the two germline ends. Germline CDR1 DFQATT, CDR2 SNEGSKA (reference sequence). CDR3 loop: CSASSRDWAFF. The CDR3 nucleotides read TGCAGTGCTAGCAGCAGGGATTGGGCTTTCTTT.

V and J are TRBV10-3 and TRBJ2-1; TRBD2 matches 7 bases. The V and J ends lost 5 bases and 9 bases, in that order; junction bases with no gene match: 10. Germline CDR1 is ENHRY and CDR2 is SYGVKD. The CDR3 covers 14 residues. CDR3 DNA sequence: TGTGCCATCAGTCCGGGACCCAGCGGGACTGAGCAGTTCTTC. This translates into CAISPGPSGTEQFF.

There are a few counts of this clonotype. The rearrangement uses TRBV28 and TRBJ2-3, with a possible D match to TRBD1 (6 bases). V lost 6 bases to trimming and J lost 2 bases, with 18 bases between them. The CDR3 spans 16 residues. Germline V gives CDR1 MDHEN, CDR2 SYDVKM. The CDR3 spells CASRPTGGSFTDTQYF. The CDR3 bases are TGTGCCAGCAGACCGACAGGCGGCTCGTTCACAGATACGCAGTATTTT.

The rearrangement joins TRBV6-1 to TRBJ1-2; D is ambiguous. Trimming stripped 4 bases from V and 4 bases from J, with 16 bases between. Germline loops: CDR1 MNHNS, CDR2 SASEGT. This CDR3 is 15 amino acids long. The CDR3 loop reads CASSAGPAGFYGYTF. The DNA for the CDR3 is TGTGCCAGCAGTGCGGGCCCCGCGGGGTTCTATGGCTACACCTTC.

This clonotype was detected only a few times. V is TRBV3-1 and J is TRBJ1-2; D is undetermined. Germline loops: CDR1 LGHDT, CDR2 YNNKEL (reference sequence). V lost 4 bases and J lost 8, with 17 bases in between. The CDR3 sequence is 14 residues long. This CDR3 is CASSPGFWIGGYTF. The CDR3 bases are TGTGCCAGCAGCCCTGGTTTTTGGATTGGAGGCTACACCTTC.

The CDR3 DNA is TGTGCCAGCAGCGTAGATAGGGGTCGTGGCACTGAAGCTTTCTTT. Translated, it gives CASSVDRGRGTEAFF. The chain combines TRBV9 with TRBJ1-1, with a weak D call TRBD1 (5 bases). The CDR3 runs 15 residues. Germline values: CDR1 SGDLS, CDR2 YYNGEE. V gave up 0 bases and J gave up 4 bases, with 13 bases separating them.

DNA of the CDR3: TGTGCCAGCAGTTACTCGGGTAGCGGGGGGAAATCCGGGGAGCTGTTTTTT. Amino acids: CASSYSGSGGKSGELFF. The chain uses TRBV6-5 and TRBJ2-2; TRBD2 aligns across 10 bases. CDR3 length equals 17 residues. The ends lost 0 bases at V and 6 bases at J; junction bases unmatched: 7. Germline V lookup: CDR1 MNHEY, CDR2 SVGAGI.

This sequence joins TRBV2 and TRBJ2-4; D ambiguous. The CDR3 spans 15 residues. Looked up from germline, CDR1 is SNHLY and CDR2 is FYNNEI. Between the trimmed V and J ends, which lost 3 bases and 1 base, there was a span of 10 bases. This CDR3 is CASSDSGRAKNIQYF. For the CDR3, the DNA is TGTGCCAGCAGTGACTCGGGCAGGGCCAAAAACATTCAGTACTTC.